This TCR beta chain was identified during a study of T cells after yellow fever vaccination. Study results and limitations: Repertoires obtained by FACS sorting could include abundant clonotypes that entered as contaminants from the bulk population. A small share of clonotypes appeared in both CD4 and CD8 compartments. Booster sampling recovered most clones from primary vaccination (96% CD4, 80% to 90% CD8).

Looked up from germline, CDR1 is SGHDT and CDR2 is YYEEEE. J gave up 4 bases and V 1 base, and 15 bases lay outside the gene matches. The CDR3 sequence is 19 residues long. Concerning this clonotype itself: Antigen: not known.

5'RACE template switching added a universal primer site and UMIs to TCR cDNA. Via MiXCR, TCRdb re-called the 5' RACE reads, giving one row per CDR3 protein. The table includes 300,000 to 400,000 distinct CDR3 sequences, more than 8.5% detected once. This chain links TRBV5-6 with TRBJ2-1; 9 bases agree with TRBD2. The material was PBMCs, obtained on the day of the first yellow fever vaccination. The receptor comes from a man between 18 and 29 years old who received the YFV17D yellow fever vaccine. This CDR3 reads CASSLIWGSSGGTYNEQFF. The CDR3 nucleotides read TGTGCCAGCAGCTTGATTTGGGGTAGTAGCGGGGGCACATACAATGAGCAGTTCTTC.